This T cell receptor (beta chain) appears in the sequencing data of a study of cytomegalovirus exposure and HLA in healthy donors. Study-level findings and limits: A reported reduction in N-insertions relative to the 666-donor mean was seen in an Asian-associated ancestry cluster in a later analysis. Altogether, about 160 TCR beta chains were recorded as cytomegalovirus-associated. Looking again later, the authors saw that most CMV-associated TCR beta chains seemed HLA-restricted.

With 60 Vbeta and 13 Jbeta primers, the PCR was carried out. The table came from immunoSEQ multiplex PCR; TCRdb's copy has only in-frame clones and leaves some out. The table records around 170,000 clones, about four fifths of them present only once. Trimming took 3 bases from V and 2 from J; bases not matched to a gene: 18. Germline values: CDR1 LNHDA, CDR2 SQIVND (reference sequence). The CDR3 has 20 amino acids. This clone was counted a few times. The target antigen is unknown. Donors sampled were nominally healthy, though unrecorded immune exposures were likely. Material for sequencing was PBMCs. V usage is TRBV19 and J usage is TRBJ1-5, with TRBD1 identical over 8 bases. The source is a man in his forties in good health and CMV-seronegative. The CDR3 sequence: CASSIIGPGGRSAGNQPQHF. CDR3 in DNA: TGTGCCAGTAGTATTATTGGGCCAGGGGGCAGGTCGGCCGGCAATCAGCCCCAGCATTTT.